The source of this T cell receptor beta chain is a study of CD8 T cells in Susac syndrome. At the level of the study: Patients with Susac syndrome, at blood draw, were therapy-naive, on corticosteroids, or on intravenous immunoglobulin alone. Study-level findings and limits: A relatively small number of individuals underwent TCR sequencing and HLA analysis.

CDR1 MNHEY and CDR2 SMNVEV come from the germline V gene (reference sequence). V was trimmed by 2 bases and J by 4 bases, leaving 6 bases between them. This CDR3 contains 12 residues. Random-hexamer reverse transcription was applied to roughly 0.5 to 1 ug RNA. Amplification of TCR beta CDR3 used immunoSEQ multiplex PCR across 54 Vbeta and 13 Jbeta. TCRdb analysed the immunoSEQ multiplex PCR reads with MiXCR anew, one entry per CDR3 protein. Among 200,000 to 250,000 distinct CDR3 sequences listed, 94% were seen once. As for this clonotype: Its antigen is undetermined.

CD8+ and CD4+ T cells from blood underwent TCR beta sequencing, which was carried out in a high-throughput format. The clonotype originates from a human donor with Susac syndrome. Specimen: CD4+ T cells from PBMCs. The gene calls are TRBV27 and TRBJ2-7; possibly TRBD1 for D (6 bases). CDR3 bases: TGTGCCAGCAGTTTAACAGGGTACGAGCAGTACTTC. Protein product: CASSLTGYEQYF.